Below are 31 T cell receptor beta chains sequenced from a single sample in a study of blood T cell repertoires in COVID-19. TCRdb keeps only in-frame clones here, not all; method: immunoSEQ multiplex PCR. The sample carries roughly 150,000 clones, about 86% recorded once. Sequencing used peripheral blood. These TCRs come from a man between 65 and 85 years old with active or convalescent COVID-19.

The chain combines TRBV27 with TRBJ2-1, with D possibly being TRBD2 (6 bases). Deletions cut 6 bases from V and 2 bases from J, with 14 bases between. Germline V gene data show CDR1 as MNHEY and CDR2 as SMNVEV (reference sequence). The CDR3 spans 15 residues. CDR3 sequence reads: CASRLSGQTYNEQFF. The CDR3 DNA follows: TGTGCCAGCAGGCTAAGCGGGCAGACCTACAATGAGCAGTTCTTC.

The chain has TRBV19 and TRBJ1-4; D gene uncertain. V gave up 2 bases and J gave up 7 bases, with 14 bases separating them. CDR3 length: 15 residues. Germline values: CDR1 LNHDA, CDR2 SQIVND (reference sequence). CDR3 sequence: CASSIYRGGGEKLFF. In nucleotides, the CDR3 is TGTGCCAGTAGTATATATCGGGGTGGCGGTGAAAAACTGTTTTTT.

V usage is TRBV7-9 and J usage is TRBJ2-3, with TRBD2 matching over 10 bases. Germline V gene lookup returns CDR1 SEHNR and CDR2 FQNEAQ (reference sequence). The ends lost 5 bases at V and 5 bases at J; junction bases unmatched: 4. CDR3 length: 14 residues. CDR3 nucleotides: TGTGCCAGCAGCGCTAGCGGGAGCGTAGATACGCAGTATTTT. Its translation is CASSASGSVDTQYF.

V usage is TRBV11-2 and J usage is TRBJ2-7; the match to TRBD2 covers 11 bases. V shed 3 bases, J shed 2 bases, and the junction held 9 bases outside the gene matches. The CDR3 runs to 17 residues. The germline CDR1 and CDR2 sequences are SGHAT and FQNNGV. CDR3 residues: CASSFGASGRLAYEQYF. The CDR3 DNA reads TGTGCCAGCAGCTTTGGGGCTAGCGGGAGGCTTGCCTACGAGCAGTACTTC. Variable domain in full (rest from reference TRBV11-2 and TRBJ2-7): EAGVAQSPRYKIIEKRQSVAFWCNPISGHATLYWYQQILGQGPKLLIQFQNNGVVDDSQLPKDRFSAERLKGVDSTLKIQPAKLEDSAVYLCASSFGASGRLAYEQYFGPGTRLTVT.

This clone occurred a few times. V usage is TRBV5-4 and J usage is TRBJ1-2; TRBD1 matches 9 bases. With 4 bases clipped from V and 7 bases from J, the junction kept 8 bases outside the gene matches. The CDR3 contains 14 residues. Germline V gene sequence: CDR1 SGHNT, CDR2 YYREEE (reference sequence). CDR3 region: CASSENRGQVGYTF. The CDR3 DNA follows: TGTGCCAGCAGCGAGAACAGGGGGCAGGTTGGCTACACCTTC.

V is TRBV29-1 and J is TRBJ2-2, with D tentatively TRBD2 (6 bases). V gave up 5 bases and J gave up 5 bases, with 12 bases separating them. The germline CDR1 and CDR2 sequences are SQVTM and ANQGSEA. CDR3 size: 13 residues. The CDR3 DNA reads TGCAGCGTTCTTGGGGACTGGACCGGGGAGCTGTTTTTT. Translation gives CSVLGDWTGELFF.

V and J are TRBV5-1 and TRBJ2-7, with 8 bases matching TRBD1. Germline V gene lookup returns CDR1 SGHRS and CDR2 YFSETQ. This CDR3 has 15 amino acids. V was pared by 4 bases and J by 1 base, with 7 bases of the junction left unmatched. For the CDR3, the DNA is TGCGCCAGCAGCACGTCCGGGACAGGATCCTACGAGCAGTACTTC. Protein sequence: CASSTSGTGSYEQYF.

This clone showed up just once. The genes are TRBV3-1 (or the pseudogene TRBV3-2) and TRBJ1-4; TRBD1 might be the D (5 bases). The germline V and J ends were trimmed by 4 bases and 7 bases, with 13 bases remaining between them. There are 14 residues in the CDR3. The V gene's germline CDR1 is LGHDT and CDR2 YNNKEL (reference sequence). The CDR3 loop is CASSREARVEKLFF. CDR3 nucleotide sequence: TGTGCCAGCAGCCGGGAGGCCAGGGTTGAAAAACTGTTTTTT.

The rearrangement links TRBV18 to TRBJ2-1, with 11 bases aligning to TRBD2. The CDR3 contains 21 residues. Germline CDR1 is KGHSH and CDR2 is LQKENI. The V and J ends lost 3 bases and 6 bases, in that order; junction bases with no gene match: 22. The CDR3 DNA follows: TGTGCCAGCTCACCTAATCAGGGGATGGGTCCTAGCGGGAGGAGTGGCAATGAGCAGTTCTTC. It encodes CASSPNQGMGPSGRSGNEQFF. Using reference TRBV18 and TRBJ2-1 for the parts outside the CDR3, the full variable domain is NAGVMQNPRHLVRRRGQEARLRCSPMKGHSHVYWYRQLPEEGLKFMVYLQKENIIDESGMPKERFSAEFPKEGPSILRIQQVVRGDSAAYFCASSPNQGMGPSGRSGNEQFFGPGTRLTVL.

The chain recombines TRBV5-6 with TRBJ1-6; D is perhaps TRBD1 (6 bases). V lost 6 bases to trimming and J lost 9 bases, with 16 bases between them. CDR1 and CDR2 (germline): SGHDT, YYEEEE. The CDR3 has 14 amino acids. CDR3 DNA sequence: TGTGCCAGCACCTCGGGACAAATCGGTTCACCCCTCCACTTT. Translated: CASTSGQIGSPLHF.

The chain uses TRBV6-5 and TRBJ1-2, with 7 bases aligning to TRBD1. This CDR3 spans 13 amino acids. With V trimmed by 6 bases and J by 9 bases, 10 bases remained unmatched. CDR1 and CDR2 from the germline V gene are MNHEY and SVGAGI. The CDR3 sequence is CASSPGGWGSYTF. CDR3 DNA sequence: TGTGCCAGCAGCCCAGGGGGTTGGGGCAGCTACACCTTC.

Of note for this clone: The sample contains more than one DNA sequence encoding this CDR3. The genes are TRBV6-2 or TRBV6-3 and TRBJ2-2; D unclear. Germline CDR1 is MNHEY and CDR2 is SVGEGT. Trimming pared 1 base from V and 4 bases from J, leaving 4 bases between. The CDR3 sequence is 13 residues long. As DNA, the CDR3 is TGTGCCAGCAGTTACTGGGCCACCGGGGAGCTGTTTTTT. This translates into CASSYWATGELFF.

The chain couples TRBV9 to TRBJ1-6; 9 nucleotides agree with TRBD1. The length of the CDR3 is 14 residues. Germline CDR1 SGDLS, CDR2 YYNGEE. J was trimmed by 7 bases and V by 7 bases; bases with no gene match: 6. DNA of the CDR3: TGTGCCAGCGATCGGACAGGGGAGAATTCACCCCTCCACTTT. Amino acid sequence: CASDRTGENSPLHF.

The chain links TRBV2 to TRBJ2-7; D is perhaps TRBD1 (5 bases). Trimming took 6 bases from V and 0 from J, leaving 9 bases between them. Germline V gene lookup returns CDR1 SNHLY and CDR2 FYNNEI. The CDR3 length is 13 residues. Here the CDR3 DNA reads TGTGCCAGCAGCGCAGGGTTCTCCTACGAGCAGTACTTC. Encoded protein: CASSAGFSYEQYF.

CDR3 in DNA: TGTGCCAGCAGTGAACTACAGGGTACTAATGAAAAACTGTTTTTT. Protein sequence: CASSELQGTNEKLFF. J is TRBJ1-4 and V is TRBV2, with D possibly being TRBD1 (6 bases). From germline, CDR1 is SNHLY and CDR2 FYNNEI. Between the trimmed V and J ends, which lost 2 bases and 2 bases, there was a span of 9 bases. CDR3 length equals 15 residues.

This clone was counted a few times. The chain uses TRBV28 and TRBJ2-6; tentative D call: TRBD1 (6 bases). V gave up 6 bases and J gave up 4 bases, with 13 bases separating them. Germline V CDR1 and CDR2: MDHEN, SYDVKM. The CDR3 is made up of 15 amino acids. CDR3 DNA: TGTGCCAGCAGGAGAGGACAGTCGGGGGCCAACGTCCTGACTTTC. As protein: CASRRGQSGANVLTF.

In this sample, this clone turned up a few times. The same CDR3 can be traced to other DNA sequences in this sample. This chain uses TRBV9 with TRBJ2-7, with 7 bases lining up with TRBD1. Losses at the gene ends were 0 bases for V and 3 bases for J; bases not matched to a gene: 3. CDR3 length: 14 amino acids. The V gene's germline CDR1 is SGDLS and CDR2 YYNGEE. This CDR3 reads CASSVGAGGYEQYF. In DNA form, the CDR3 reads TGTGCCAGCAGCGTAGGGGCAGGGGGCTACGAGCAGTACTTC.

The chain combines TRBV10-2 with TRBJ1-2; D gene ambiguous. Per germline, CDR1 WSHSY and CDR2 SAAADI. The V gene lost 4 bases and the J gene lost 4 bases, with 4 bases spanning the gap. This CDR3 comprises 11 residues. The CDR3 is CASSGVYGYTF. In DNA form, the CDR3 reads TGCGCCAGCAGTGGCGTCTATGGCTACACCTTC.

This chain joins TRBV6-2 or TRBV6-3 and TRBJ2-7; D call uncertain. V was trimmed by 2 bases and J by 3 bases, leaving 5 bases between them. Germline-derived CDR1 and CDR2 are MNHEY and SVGEGT. This CDR3 is 12 amino acids long. Here the CDR3 reads CASSYPVYEQYF. Here the CDR3 DNA reads TGTGCCAGCAGTTACCCAGTCTACGAGCAGTACTTC.

The chain has TRBV28 and TRBJ2-7; TRBD2 matches 11 bases. V gave up 6 bases and J gave up 4 bases; unmatched junction bases: 8. The CDR3 totals 15 residues. The germline gives CDR1 MDHEN, CDR2 SYDVKM. The CDR3 is CASRPLAGVFYEQYF. CDR3 nucleotide sequence: TGTGCCAGCAGACCACTAGCGGGAGTATTTTACGAGCAGTACTTC.

The genes are TRBV7-9 and TRBJ2-1; possible D gene TRBD2, 6 bases. Trimming shortened V by 4 bases and J by 5 bases, and 21 bases separated the two germline ends. Germline V gene data show CDR1 as SEHNR and CDR2 as FQNEAQ (reference sequence). The CDR3 runs to 17 residues. CDR3 coding DNA: TGTGCCAGCAGCTCCCCCATTGTCGGGAGAAGCAACAATGAGCAGTTCTTC. Translated: CASSSPIVGRSNNEQFF.

The chain employs TRBV5-5 and TRBJ1-4; 7 bases map to TRBD1. In germline, CDR1 is SGHKS, CDR2 YYEKEE (reference sequence). This CDR3 spans 13 amino acids. V was clipped by 4 bases and J by 8 bases; unmatched bases: 5. The CDR3 reads CASSLGTVEKLFF. In DNA, the CDR3 is TGTGCCAGCAGCCTCGGGACAGTCGAAAAACTGTTTTTT.

A few counts support this clone. The V gene is TRBV7-2, the J gene TRBJ1-2; maybe TRBD1 (6 bases). V was shortened by 7 bases and J by 8 bases, with 20 bases between the two germline ends. Germline CDR1 is SGHTA and CDR2 is FQGNSA. This CDR3 is built from 14 residues. The CDR3 spells CASTRYRDGAGYTF. The CDR3 DNA is TGTGCCAGCACTCGCTACAGGGATGGGGCGGGCTACACCTTC.

The chain couples TRBV5-1 to TRBJ2-7, with 8 bases identical to TRBD1. Germline loops: CDR1 SGHRS, CDR2 YFSETQ. This CDR3 is 18 amino acids long. J lost 2 bases, V lost 0 bases, and 13 bases had no gene match. The CDR3 region has the DNA TGCGCCAGCAGCTTGGTCCGCGACCGGGACAGGCCAGCCTACGAGCAGTACTTC. The encoded protein is CASSLVRDRDRPAYEQYF.

This chain joins TRBV6-2 or TRBV6-3 and TRBJ2-5; TRBD2 agrees at 7 bases. The CDR3 has 13 residues. CDR1 MNHEY and CDR2 SVGEGT come from the germline V gene. The V and J ends lost 2 bases and 5 bases, in that order; junction bases with no gene match: 2. The CDR3 bases are TGTGCCAGCAGTTACGGGAGGGGTGAGACCCAGTACTTC. Translating it yields CASSYGRGETQYF.

The chain is built from TRBV19 and TRBJ1-4; 8 positions agree with TRBD1. The CDR3 has 18 residues. Losses at the gene ends were 0 bases for V and 5 bases for J; bases not matched to a gene: 11. Germline assignment: CDR1 LNHDA and CDR2 SQIVND (reference sequence). In DNA form, the CDR3 reads TGTGCCAGTAGTATAGATCACACCGCGGCAGGGGGCAATGAAAAACTGTTTTTT. Protein product: CASSIDHTAAGGNEKLFF.

The rearrangement uses TRBV2 and TRBJ2-2; perhaps TRBD2 as D (7 bases). The CDR3 has 16 amino acids. V was pared by 6 bases and J by 2 bases, with 16 bases between. Germline assignment: CDR1 SNHLY and CDR2 FYNNEI. The CDR3 region is CASSETGGSNTGELFF. CDR3 DNA: TGTGCCAGCAGCGAAACGGGGGGCTCAAACACCGGGGAGCTGTTTTTT.

This sequence joins TRBV10-3 and TRBJ2-2, with D unclear. The CDR3 has 15 residues. Deletions cut 3 bases from V and 1 base from J, with 9 bases between. Per germline, CDR1 ENHRY and CDR2 SYGVKD. The DNA for the CDR3 is TGTGCCATCAGTGACCCTGGCGGGAACACCGGGGAGCTGTTTTTT. It specifies CAISDPGGNTGELFF.

This clone appeared a single time. The genes are TRBV7-8 and TRBJ1-6; no clear D. Trimming pared 1 base from V and 10 bases from J, leaving 11 bases between. Looked up from germline, CDR1 is SGHVS and CDR2 is FQNEAQ. There are 14 residues in the CDR3. The CDR3 bases are TGTGCCAGCAGCTTAGGCACCTACTCCTCACCCCTCCACTTT. It translates to CASSLGTYSSPLHF.

The V and J genes are TRBV9 and TRBJ2-2; D may be TRBD1 (5 bases). The CDR3 length is 15 residues. From germline, CDR1 is SGDLS and CDR2 YYNGEE. The germline V and J ends were trimmed by 0 bases and 7 bases, with 13 bases remaining between them. CDR3 bases: TGTGCCAGCAGCGTAGTTGCAGGGCAGGGCGGGGAGCTGTTTTTT. Translating it yields CASSVVAGQGGELFF.

This chain links TRBV4-1 with TRBJ2-7, with 10 bases aligning to TRBD2. The V segment lost 0 bases and the J segment 6 bases; nucleotides outside the gene matches: 8. CDR1 is MGHRA, CDR2 YSYEKL, per germline. The CDR3 contains 16 residues. This chain's CDR3 is CASSQEPLAGVGEQYF. CDR3 DNA: TGCGCCAGCAGCCAAGAACCCCTAGCGGGGGTCGGCGAGCAGTACTTC.